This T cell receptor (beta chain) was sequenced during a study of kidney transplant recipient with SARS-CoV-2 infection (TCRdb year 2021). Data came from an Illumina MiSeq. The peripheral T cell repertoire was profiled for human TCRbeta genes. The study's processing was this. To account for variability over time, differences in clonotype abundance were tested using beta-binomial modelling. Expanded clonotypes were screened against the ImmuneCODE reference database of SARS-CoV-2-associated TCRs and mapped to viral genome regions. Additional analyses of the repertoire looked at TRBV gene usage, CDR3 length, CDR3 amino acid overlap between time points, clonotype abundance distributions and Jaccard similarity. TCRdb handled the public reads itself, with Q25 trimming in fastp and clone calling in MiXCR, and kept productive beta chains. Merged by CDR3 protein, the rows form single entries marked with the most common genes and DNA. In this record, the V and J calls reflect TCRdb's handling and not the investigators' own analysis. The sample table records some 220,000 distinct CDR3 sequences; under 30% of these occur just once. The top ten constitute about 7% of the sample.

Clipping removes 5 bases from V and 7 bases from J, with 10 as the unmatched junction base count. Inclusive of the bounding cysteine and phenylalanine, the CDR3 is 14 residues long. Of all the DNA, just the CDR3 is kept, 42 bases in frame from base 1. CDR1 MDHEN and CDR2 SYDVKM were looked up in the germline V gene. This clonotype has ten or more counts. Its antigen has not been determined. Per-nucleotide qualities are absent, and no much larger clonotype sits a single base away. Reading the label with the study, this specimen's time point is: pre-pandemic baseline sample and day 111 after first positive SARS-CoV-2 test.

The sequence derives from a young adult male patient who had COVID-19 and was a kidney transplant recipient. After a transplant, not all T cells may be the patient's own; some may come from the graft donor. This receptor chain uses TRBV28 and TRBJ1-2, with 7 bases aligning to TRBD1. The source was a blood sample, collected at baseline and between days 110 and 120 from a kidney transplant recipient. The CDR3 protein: CASSRDSATPGYTF. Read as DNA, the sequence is TGTGCCAGCAGTCGGGACAGTGCCACCCCTGGCTACACCTTC.